The present TCR beta chain was sequenced within a study of regulatory T cells in long-lasting Graves disease. Whole-study results and caveats: Persistent disease favored TRBV28, TRBJ1-2 and TRBJ2-5.

About this clonotype itself: The antigen is undetermined.

Time point denoted: newly diagnosed GD, antithyroid drugs for less than 3 months. PBMCs provided the RNA from which the TCR library was made. The patients included were those that came from an endocrinology department in Xi'an, China. Arm-PCR of CDR3 regions and iRepertoire HTBI primers were used to build TCR beta libraries. Authors' data handling: Identification of gene segments yielded some 62 TRBV and about 14 TRBJ across samples. One entry per CDR3 protein results from TCRdb running MiXCR on the multiplex PCR reads. In this record, the V and J calls reflect TCRdb's handling and not the investigators' own analysis. The table lists 350,000 to 500,000 distinct CDR3 sequences, roughly 15% of them singletons, with approximately 12% in the top ten. The germline V gene has CDR1 MDHEN and CDR2 SYDVKM. The V end was cut by 3 bases, the J end by 2 bases, with 5 bases between. The CDR3 has 13 amino acids.

The sample was also reused in another study, on T cells in Graves' hyperthyroidism and ophthalmopathy. From that study: The HTBI primer set was used in a first-round RT-PCR of the TCR CDR3.

The chain is built from TRBV28 and TRBJ1-3; D is undetermined. Sequencing used peripheral blood mononuclear cells (PBMCs), obtained at new diagnosis, from a patient treated with antithyroid drugs. This TCR derives from a woman younger than 45 with Graves disease. This CDR3 reads CASSFQTGNTIYF. CDR3 in DNA: TGTGCCAGCAGTTTTCAGACTGGAAACACCATATATTTT.